A single sample is the source of the 21 T cell receptor beta chains below, sequenced in a study of B cell selection in AIRE deficiency. Regulatory T cells were sorted as CD4+CD25hiCD127low/negative cells. The data were produced by immunoSEQ multiplex PCR, yet TCRdb's version contains in-frame clones alone and is incomplete. The repertoire has approximately 24,000 clones, about 90% of them found once; the top ten carry approximately 1%. The material sequenced was CD4+CD25+ Tregs sorted from PBMCs. The receptor set was obtained from a human donor in good health.

The chain combines TRBV14 with TRBJ2-1; D may be TRBD2 (7 bases). CDR3 size: 15 residues. Germline assignment: CDR1 SGHDN and CDR2 FVKESK. Trimming stripped 0 bases from V and 8 bases from J, with 14 bases between. The chain's CDR3 is CASSQEVGGPYEQFF. For the CDR3, the DNA is TGTGCCAGCAGCCAAGAAGTCGGGGGGCCTTATGAGCAGTTCTTC.

This sequence joins TRBV19 and TRBJ2-3; 12 bases are shared with TRBD2. The CDR3 is 15 amino acids. Germline trimming cut 3 bases from V and 8 bases from J; bases unmatched to any gene: 6. From germline, CDR1 is LNHDA and CDR2 SQIVND (reference sequence). This CDR3 reads CASSIGLAGGVTQYF. The CDR3, as DNA: TGTGCCAGTAGTATCGGCCTAGCGGGGGGGGTTACGCAGTATTTT.

This clone appeared a single time. V and J are TRBV5-1 and TRBJ1-1, with TRBD1 as a possible D gene (6 bases). V gave up 0 bases and J gave up 0 bases, with 9 bases separating them. CDR3 size: 15 residues. From germline, CDR1 is SGHRS and CDR2 YFSETQ. The CDR3 spells CASSLGQGLNTEAFF. The CDR3 nucleotides read TGCGCCAGCAGCTTGGGGCAGGGGCTGAACACTGAAGCTTTCTTT.

In DNA, the CDR3 is TGTGCCAGCAGTTACTCTTGGCAGAACGAGCAGTACTTC. This sequence encodes CASSYSWQNEQYF. The V and J genes are TRBV6-5 and TRBJ2-7; D gene uncertain. Germline CDR1 and CDR2: MNHEY and SVGAGI. The ends were cut back, 0 bases at V and 5 bases at J, with 8 bases in the middle. This CDR3 region has 13 residues.

The CDR3 DNA reads as TGTGCCTGGAGTCTCCCAGGCTACACCTTC. Translation gives CAWSLPGYTF. V is TRBV30 and J is TRBJ1-2; no clear D gene. V lost 2 bases, J lost 8 bases, and 6 bases lay in between. The CDR3 runs 10 residues. Germline V CDR1 and CDR2: GTSNPN, SVGIG (reference sequence).

This chain joins TRBV20-1 and TRBJ1-2, with 7 bases fitting TRBD1. This CDR3 has 11 residues. CDR1 and CDR2 (germline): DFQATT, SNEGSKA (reference sequence). CDR3 sequence: CNETGPYGYTF. The CDR3 nucleotides are TGCAACGAGACAGGGCCCTATGGCTACACCTTC.

The rearrangement links TRBV5-1 to TRBJ2-2, with D possibly called TRBD1 or TRBD2 (5 bases each). The CDR3 is 15 amino acids. Germline V CDR1 and CDR2: SGHRS, YFSETQ. The V and J ends lost 5 bases and 4 bases respectively, with 15 bases between them. This chain's CDR3 is CASRSRGLSTGELFF. In DNA form, the CDR3 reads TGCGCCAGCAGATCACGGGGCCTGAGCACCGGGGAGCTGTTTTTT.

V usage is TRBV5-6 and J usage is TRBJ1-5, with D tentatively TRBD1 (5 bases). The germline CDR1 and CDR2 sequences are SGHDT and YYEEEE. This CDR3 contains 13 residues. Trimming took 4 bases from V and 7 from J, leaving 12 bases between them. The CDR3: CASSLGVGQPQHF. The CDR3 DNA is TGTGCCAGCAGCCTAGGGGTGGGCCAGCCCCAGCATTTT.

The chain is built from TRBV19 and TRBJ2-1, with 9 positions matching TRBD2. Unmatched junction bases numbered 11, after V lost 7 bases and J lost 4 bases. This CDR3 is built from 16 residues. Germline V CDR1 and CDR2: LNHDA, SQIVND (reference sequence). CDR3 sequence reads: CASTLELAGPYNEQFF. CDR3 DNA sequence: TGTGCCAGTACCTTAGAGCTAGCGGGGCCTTACAATGAGCAGTTCTTC.

V and J are TRBV2 and TRBJ1-2; no firm D call. V was trimmed by 8 bases and J by 1 base, leaving 11 bases between them. The germline V gene has CDR1 SNHLY and CDR2 FYNNEI. This CDR3 is built from 13 residues. The CDR3 DNA reads TGTGCCAGCCTCGCTTGGGTTAACTATGGCTACACCTTC. Translated, it gives CASLAWVNYGYTF. Drawing the rest from reference TRBV2 and TRBJ1-2, the complete variable domain is EPEVTQTPSHQVTQMGQEVILRCVPISNHLYFYWYRQILGQKVEFLVSFYNNEISEKSEIFDDQFSVERPDGSNFTLKIRSTKLEDSAMYFCASLAWVNYGYTFGSGTRLTVV.

V usage is TRBV29-1 and J usage is TRBJ2-7; a weak D match, TRBD1 (7 bases). Germline CDR1 is SQVTM and CDR2 is ANQGSEA. Trimming cost V 4 bases and J 6 bases, with 13 bases left between them. The CDR3 spans 12 residues. The CDR3, as DNA: TGCAGCGTTGCGCTGCAGGGGGGCGAGCAGTACTTC. Translation gives CSVALQGGEQYF.

The V gene is TRBV2, the J gene TRBJ1-1; tentative D call: TRBD1 (6 bases). V dropped 2 bases and J dropped 6 bases, with 7 bases sitting between them. The CDR3 runs 12 residues. The germline V gene has CDR1 SNHLY and CDR2 FYNNEI. The CDR3 region is CASSEWTAEAFF. The CDR3 bases are TGTGCCAGCAGTGAATGGACAGCTGAAGCTTTCTTT.

V usage is TRBV5-1 and J usage is TRBJ2-3; a weak D match, TRBD2 (5 bases). Germline V gene sequence: CDR1 SGHRS, CDR2 YFSETQ. V lost 4 bases to trimming and J lost 6 bases, with 6 bases between them. This CDR3 is built from 11 residues. CDR3 sequence (DNA): TGCGCCAGCAGCAGAGGGGATACGCAGTATTTT. Translating it yields CASSRGDTQYF.

The chain uses TRBV19 and TRBJ1-1; D unresolved. The CDR3 is 14 amino acids. Germline lookup yields CDR1 LNHDA and CDR2 SQIVND (reference sequence). Trimming shortened V by 3 bases and J by 0 bases, and 8 bases separated the two germline ends. CDR3 loop: CASSIRGLNTEAFF. The DNA of the CDR3 is TGTGCCAGTAGTATCCGGGGTCTGAACACTGAAGCTTTCTTT.

The chain recombines TRBV19 with TRBJ2-7; 8 nucleotides match TRBD1. V lost 8 bases and J lost 2; bases outside the gene matches: 5. The germline V gene has CDR1 LNHDA and CDR2 SQIVND (reference sequence). The CDR3 is 13 amino acids. The CDR3 region is CASGQGIAYEQYF. CDR3 sequence (DNA): TGTGCCAGTGGACAGGGTATCGCCTACGAGCAGTACTTC. Combining the CDR3 with reference TRBV19 and TRBJ2-7 gives the whole variable domain DGGITQSPKYLFRKEGQNVTLSCEQNLNHDAMYWYRQDPGQGLRLIYYSQIVNDFQKGDIAEGYSVSREKKESFPLTVTSAQKNPTAFYLCASGQGIAYEQYFGPGTRLTVT.

J is TRBJ2-1 and V is TRBV5-1; no clear D. The germline V gene encodes CDR1 SGHRS and CDR2 YFSETQ. The CDR3 sequence is 12 residues long. V gave up 2 bases and J gave up 3 bases, with 3 bases separating them. CDR3 protein: CASSFLYNEQFF. The CDR3 DNA is TGCGCCAGCAGCTTCCTCTACAATGAGCAGTTCTTC.

Only one count was recorded for this clone. J is TRBJ2-1 and V is TRBV5-1, with a possible D match to TRBD2 (5 bases). CDR3 size: 12 residues. Per the germline V gene, CDR1 is SGHRS and CDR2 is YFSETQ. The V end was cut by 2 bases, the J end by 6 bases, with 6 bases between. CDR3 DNA: TGCGCCAGCAGCTTCGGAGGCAATGAGCAGTTCTTC. Protein product: CASSFGGNEQFF.

V is TRBV15 and J is TRBJ2-2, with D perhaps TRBD1 (5 bases). The germline CDR1 and CDR2 sequences are LNHNV and YYDKDF (reference sequence). V gave up 3 bases and J gave up 1 base, with 12 bases separating them. The CDR3 runs to 16 residues. CDR3 region: CATSRAGSKNTGELFF. CDR3 DNA: TGTGCCACCAGCAGGGCAGGGTCAAAGAACACCGGGGAGCTGTTTTTT. The full variable domain, with the rest looked up from reference TRBV15 and TRBJ2-2, is DAMVIQNPRYQVTQFGKPVTLSCSQTLNHNVMYWYQQKSSQAPKLLFHYYDKDFNNEADTPDNFQSRRPNTSFCFLDIRSPGLGDTAMYLCATSRAGSKNTGELFFGEGSRLTVL.

V is TRBV6-1 and J is TRBJ2-1; 7 bases map to TRBD2. With V trimmed by 6 bases and J by 6 bases, 8 bases remained unmatched. This CDR3 spans 14 amino acids. The germline V gene encodes CDR1 MNHNS and CDR2 SASEGT. CDR3 residues: CASSTELASNEQFF. The CDR3 coding sequence is TGTGCCAGCAGCACGGAACTAGCGAGCAATGAGCAGTTCTTC.

The J gene is TRBJ1-5, the V gene TRBV7-2; no firm D call. The CDR3 covers 15 residues. V shed 3 bases and J shed 1 base, with 10 bases lying between them. The germline gives CDR1 SGHTA, CDR2 FQGNSA. In nucleotides, the CDR3 is TGTGCCAGCAGCTTCGACGGGAAAAGCAATCAGCCCCAGCATTTT. Protein: CASSFDGKSNQPQHF.

J is TRBJ1-2 and V is TRBV5-5; D call uncertain. The CDR3 is made up of 11 amino acids. Germline CDR1 SGHKS, CDR2 YYEKEE (reference sequence). Deletions cut 6 bases from V and 2 bases from J, with 5 bases between. The CDR3 coding sequence is TGTGCCAGCACCAGGAACTATGGCTACACCTTC. Translating it yields CASTRNYGYTF.